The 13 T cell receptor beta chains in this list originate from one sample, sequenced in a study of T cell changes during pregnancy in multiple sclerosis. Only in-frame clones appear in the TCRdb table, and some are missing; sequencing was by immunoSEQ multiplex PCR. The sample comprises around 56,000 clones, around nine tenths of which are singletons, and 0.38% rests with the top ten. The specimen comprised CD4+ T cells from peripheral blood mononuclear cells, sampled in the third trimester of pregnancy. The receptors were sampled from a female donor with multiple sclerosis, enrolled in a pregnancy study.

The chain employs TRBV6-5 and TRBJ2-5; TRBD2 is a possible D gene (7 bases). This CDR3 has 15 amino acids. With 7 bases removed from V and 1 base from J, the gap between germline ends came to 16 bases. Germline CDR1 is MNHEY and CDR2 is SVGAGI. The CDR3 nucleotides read TGTGCCAGCACTCGAGGGGGGGAACCCCAAGAGACCCAGTACTTC. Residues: CASTRGGEPQETQYF.

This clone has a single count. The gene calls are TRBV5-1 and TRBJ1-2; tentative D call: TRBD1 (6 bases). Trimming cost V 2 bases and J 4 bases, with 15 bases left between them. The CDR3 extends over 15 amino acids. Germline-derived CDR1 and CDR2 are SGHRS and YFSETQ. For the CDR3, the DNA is TGCGCCAGCAGCTTCATACCGGGACAATTCTATGGCTACACCTTC. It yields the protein CASSFIPGQFYGYTF.

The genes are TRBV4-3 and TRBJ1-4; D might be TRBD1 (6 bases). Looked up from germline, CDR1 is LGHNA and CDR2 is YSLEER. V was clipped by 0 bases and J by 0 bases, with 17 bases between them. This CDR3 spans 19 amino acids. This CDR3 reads CASSQDLSGDLSTNEKLFF. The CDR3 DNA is TGCGCCAGCAGCCAAGATTTGTCAGGGGATCTATCAACTAATGAAAAACTGTTTTTT.

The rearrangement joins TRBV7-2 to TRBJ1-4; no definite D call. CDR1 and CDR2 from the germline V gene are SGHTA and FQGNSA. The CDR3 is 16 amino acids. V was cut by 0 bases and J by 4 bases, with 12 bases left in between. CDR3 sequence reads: CASSLATAAYNEKLFF. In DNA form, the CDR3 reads TGTGCCAGCAGCTTAGCCACAGCAGCATATAATGAAAAACTGTTTTTT.

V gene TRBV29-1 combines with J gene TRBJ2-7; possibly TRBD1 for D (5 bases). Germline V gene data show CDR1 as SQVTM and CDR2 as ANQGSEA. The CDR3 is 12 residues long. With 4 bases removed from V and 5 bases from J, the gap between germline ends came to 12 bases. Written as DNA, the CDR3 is TGCAGCGTTGGGACACCGGGCAACGAGCAGTACTTC. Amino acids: CSVGTPGNEQYF.

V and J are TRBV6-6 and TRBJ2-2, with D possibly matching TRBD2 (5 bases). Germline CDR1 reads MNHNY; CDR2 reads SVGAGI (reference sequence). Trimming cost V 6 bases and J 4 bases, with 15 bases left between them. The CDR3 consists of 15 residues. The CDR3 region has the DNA TGTGCCAGCAGCTTCGGACTTACGGTCACCGGGGAGCTGTTTTTT. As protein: CASSFGLTVTGELFF.

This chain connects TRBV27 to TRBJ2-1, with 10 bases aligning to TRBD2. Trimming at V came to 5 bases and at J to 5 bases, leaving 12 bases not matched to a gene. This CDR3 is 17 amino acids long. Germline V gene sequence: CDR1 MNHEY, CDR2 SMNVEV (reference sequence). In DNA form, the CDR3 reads TGTGCCAGCAGTCCGCCGGCCGGGACTAGCGACAACAATGAGCAGTTCTTC. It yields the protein CASSPPAGTSDNNEQFF.

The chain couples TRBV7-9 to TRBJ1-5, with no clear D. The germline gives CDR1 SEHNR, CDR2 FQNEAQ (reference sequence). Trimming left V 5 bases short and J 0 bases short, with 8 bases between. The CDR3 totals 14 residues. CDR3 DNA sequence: TGTGCCAGCAGCGGGAGAAATAGCAATCAGCCCCAGCATTTT. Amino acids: CASSGRNSNQPQHF.

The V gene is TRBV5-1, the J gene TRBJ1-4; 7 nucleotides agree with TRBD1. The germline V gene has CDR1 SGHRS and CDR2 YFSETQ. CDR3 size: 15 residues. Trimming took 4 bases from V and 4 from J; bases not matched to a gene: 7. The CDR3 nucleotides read TGCGCCAGCAGCACCCGGGACAGAAATAATGAAAAACTGTTTTTT. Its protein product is CASSTRDRNNEKLFF.

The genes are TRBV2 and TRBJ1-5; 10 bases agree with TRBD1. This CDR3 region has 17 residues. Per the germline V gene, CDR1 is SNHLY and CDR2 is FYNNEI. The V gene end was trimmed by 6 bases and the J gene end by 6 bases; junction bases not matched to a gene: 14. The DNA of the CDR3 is TGTGCCAGCAGCGGTCCCACCGGGACAGGGGCTGGTCAGCCCCAGCATTTT. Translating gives CASSGPTGTGAGQPQHF.

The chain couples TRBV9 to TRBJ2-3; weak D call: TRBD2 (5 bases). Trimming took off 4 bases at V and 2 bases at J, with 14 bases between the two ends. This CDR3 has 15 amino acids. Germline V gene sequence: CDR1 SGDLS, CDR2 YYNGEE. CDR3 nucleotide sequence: TGTGCCAGCAGCCCAACCGGGGATTTCACAGATACGCAGTATTTT. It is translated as CASSPTGDFTDTQYF.

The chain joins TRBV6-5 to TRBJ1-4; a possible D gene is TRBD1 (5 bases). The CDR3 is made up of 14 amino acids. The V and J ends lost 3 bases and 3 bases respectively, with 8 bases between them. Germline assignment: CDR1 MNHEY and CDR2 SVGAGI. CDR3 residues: CASSYTGANEKLFF. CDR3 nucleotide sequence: TGTGCCAGCAGTTATACGGGGGCTAATGAAAAACTGTTTTTT.

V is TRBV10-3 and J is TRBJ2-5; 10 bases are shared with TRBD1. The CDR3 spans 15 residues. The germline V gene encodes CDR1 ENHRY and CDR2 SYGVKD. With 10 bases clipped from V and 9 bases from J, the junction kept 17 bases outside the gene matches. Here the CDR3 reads CATTSGTGAVGAQYF. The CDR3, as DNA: TGTGCCACGACGTCCGGGACAGGGGCTGTGGGGGCCCAGTACTTC.